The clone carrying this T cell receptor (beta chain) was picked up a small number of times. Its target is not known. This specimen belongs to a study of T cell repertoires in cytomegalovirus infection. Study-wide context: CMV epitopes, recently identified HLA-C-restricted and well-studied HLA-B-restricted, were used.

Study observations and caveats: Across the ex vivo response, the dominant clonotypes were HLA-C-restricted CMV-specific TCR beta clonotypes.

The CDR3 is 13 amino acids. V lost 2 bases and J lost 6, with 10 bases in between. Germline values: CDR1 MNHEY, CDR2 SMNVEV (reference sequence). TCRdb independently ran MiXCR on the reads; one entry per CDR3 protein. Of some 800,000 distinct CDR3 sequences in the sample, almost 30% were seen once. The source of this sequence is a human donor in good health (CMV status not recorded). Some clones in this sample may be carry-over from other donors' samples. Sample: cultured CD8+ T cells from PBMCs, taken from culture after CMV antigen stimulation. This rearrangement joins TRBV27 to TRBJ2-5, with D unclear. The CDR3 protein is CASSLGRVQTQYF. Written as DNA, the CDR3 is TGTGCCAGCAGTTTAGGACGGGTACAGACCCAGTACTTC.